This T cell receptor beta chain was sequenced for a study of shared clonotypes between healthy human individuals. Study-level points and caveats: A small donor pool kept down the genetic and exposure-history diversity that was represented. Estimated richness values were generally larger in naive subsets than in memory subsets.

As regards this clone: Its specificity is not known.

As defined, naive CD8 cells were CD45RO-negative and positively selected for CCR7, with terminally differentiated effector memory CD45RA+ cells excluded. Only Caucasian adults living in Nashville, Tennessee made up the donor group. Researchers ran the assay at a deep level. Produced via immunoSEQ multiplex PCR; TCRdb's table is partial and in-frame only. The sample has millions of clones; about 92% are singletons. V trimming: 5 bases; J trimming: 5 bases; junction bases outside the gene matches: 9. CDR3 length equals 15 residues. Germline CDR1 and CDR2: LGHNA and YNFKEQ. The genes are TRBV4-2 and TRBJ1-1, with 9 bases identical to TRBD1. The sample consisted of naive CD8+ T cells from PBMCs. The clonotype was recovered from a man between 18 and 29 years old in good health. Some clones in this sample may be carry-over from other donors' samples. The CDR3 reads CASSATGTGRTEAFF. The CDR3 nucleotides read TGTGCCAGCAGCGCAACCGGGACAGGGAGGACTGAAGCTTTCTTT.